This T cell receptor (beta chain) was retrieved from a study of control samples from healthy donors and cancer patients. The CDR3 length is 13 residues. Trimming pared 7 bases from V and 6 bases from J, leaving 15 bases between. Germline values: CDR1 SNHLY, CDR2 FYNNEI. Only in-frame clones appear in the TCRdb table, and some are missing; sequencing was by immunoSEQ multiplex PCR. The sample contains under 100,000 clones, 93% of which appear only once. The chain is built from TRBV2 and TRBJ1-2, with D possibly TRBD1 on 5 matching bases. The receptor was derived from a woman between 25 and 40 years old in good health. Sequenced material: blood. CDR3 in DNA: TGTGCCAGCACTTTGGGGACGGCTGATGGCTACACCTTC. Amino acid sequence: CASTLGTADGYTF.